What follows is one T cell receptor beta chain and its context. The antigen is undetermined. Profiling relied on immunoSEQ multiplex PCR, and the TCRdb table lists in-frame clones only, not all of them. The sample lists roughly 72,000 clones, around 85% seen once, with 20% in the top ten. The data were obtained in a study of T cell responses to AZD1222 COVID-19 vaccine. Study-level points and caveats: At baseline, just a handful of AZD1222 recipients tested seropositive. Breadth and depth of Spike-specific TCRs rose after two AZD1222 doses.

The sequencing used peripheral blood, collected on day 0 of AZD1222 vaccination. The clonotype originates from an adult in good health.

The DNA of the CDR3 is TGTGCCAGCAGCTCCGCGGACAGGCGCTCTGGGGCCAACGTCCTGACTTTC. Protein product: CASSSADRRSGANVLTF. The chain joins TRBV5-4 to TRBJ2-6, with TRBD1 matching 7 bases. V was pared by 3 bases and J by 0 bases, with 6 bases of the junction left unmatched. Germline values: CDR1 SGHNT, CDR2 YYREEE (reference sequence). There are 17 residues in the CDR3.